This TCR beta chain was found in a study of low-dose radiotherapy and immunotherapy resistance in tumors. Study-wide background: Ipilimumab 1 mg/kg every six weeks, together with nivolumab 240 mg every two weeks, was given intravenously to patients.

Primers targeting TRAV and TRBV primed first-strand cDNA, covering alpha and beta chains. It was with a constant-region primer and a V-primer adapter that TCRs were amplified over roughly 20 PCR cycles. The isolated mRNA underwent amplification through in vitro transcription. Each CDR3 protein is one row after TCRdb ran MiXCR on the reads. This sample carries 30,000 or so distinct CDR3 sequences, 45% to 55% of them seen once, and the ten largest clones take around 6%. The sample's time point: after trial treatment. The sample's treatment: LDRT plus nivolumab, ipilimumab, low-dose cyclophosphamide and aspirin (RACIN trial). Every donor was treated with nivolumab, ipilimumab, aspirin, low-dose cyclophosphamide and also low-dose radiotherapy. There are 12 residues in the CDR3. V lost 5 bases and J lost 3, with 10 bases in between. The germline CDR1 and CDR2 sequences are DFQATT and SNEGSKA (reference sequence).

This clonotype was observed many times. This chain connects TRBV20-1 to TRBJ1-1; D is perhaps TRBD1 (5 bases). Sample: PBMCs, taken after low-dose radiotherapy plus immunotherapy. This sequence was found in a male donor with gallbladder cancer. As DNA, the CDR3 is TGCAGTGCTGCTCAGGGCGACACTGAAGCTTTCTTT. Its translation: CSAAQGDTEAFF.